These 15 T cell receptor beta chains were sequenced from one sample in a study of blood T cell repertoires in COVID-19. Clones were sequenced by immunoSEQ multiplex PCR, and TCRdb holds only the in-frame ones, with some missing. The sample yields about 320,000 clones, approximately 91% seen once. The source material was PBMCs or T cells enriched from blood (not recorded which). The receptors come from a young woman who had been exposed to COVID-19.

This clone appeared a single time. V is TRBV5-8 and J is TRBJ1-2, with D perhaps TRBD1 (5 bases). From germline, CDR1 is SGHTS and CDR2 YDEGEE. This CDR3 spans 13 amino acids. V lost 4 bases to trimming and J lost 2 bases, with 9 bases between them. The DNA of the CDR3 is TGTGCCAGCAGCCGCGACAGAAACTATGGCTACACCTTC. As protein: CASSRDRNYGYTF.

The CDR3, as DNA: TGTGCCAGCCGGGACAACGGAAACACCATATATTTT. Translation: CASRDNGNTIYF. The chain employs TRBV7-6 and TRBJ1-3; possible D gene TRBD1, 6 bases. This CDR3 has 12 residues. V lost 8 bases to trimming and J lost 4 bases, with 9 bases between them. Per the germline V gene, CDR1 is SGHVS and CDR2 is FNYEAQ.

The chain combines TRBV12-5 with TRBJ1-1; TRBD1 agrees at 8 bases. Germline trimming cut 4 bases from V and 0 bases from J; bases unmatched to any gene: 13. The CDR3 consists of 18 residues. Germline assignment: CDR1 LGHNT and CDR2 FRNRAP. CDR3 residues: CASGSGQALRNVNTEAFF. The CDR3 bases are TGTGCTAGTGGTTCGGGACAGGCCCTAAGGAACGTGAACACTGAAGCTTTCTTT.

The chain joins TRBV5-6 to TRBJ2-3; tentative D call: TRBD1 (5 bases). Trimming removed 1 base from V and 0 bases from J, with 9 bases in between. The CDR3 spans 15 residues. Germline CDR1 and CDR2: SGHDT and YYEEEE. This CDR3 reads CASSLRGRSTDTQYF. CDR3 bases: TGTGCCAGCAGCTTGAGGGGCCGGAGCACAGATACGCAGTATTTT. The variable domain in full, completed from reference TRBV5-6 and TRBJ2-3, reads DAGVTQSPTHLIKTRGQQVTLRCSPKSGHDTVSWYQQALGQGPQFIFQYYEEEERQRGNFPDRFSGHQFPNYSSELNVNALLLGDSALYLCASSLRGRSTDTQYFGPGTRLTVL.

The J gene is TRBJ1-3, the V gene TRBV5-1, with 7 bases aligning to TRBD1. Germline CDR1 reads SGHRS; CDR2 reads YFSETQ. V gave up 1 base and J gave up 2 bases; unmatched junction bases: 3. CDR3 length equals 15 residues. The CDR3 reads CASSLRQGAGNTIYF. The CDR3 DNA is TGCGCCAGCAGCTTGCGGCAGGGGGCTGGAAACACCATATATTTT. Full variable domain (missing parts from reference TRBV5-1 and TRBJ1-3): KAGVTQTPRYLIKTRGQQVTLSCSPISGHRSVSWYQQTPGQGLQFLFEYFSETQRNKGNFPGRFSGRQFSNSRSEMNVSTLELGDSALYLCASSLRQGAGNTIYFGEGSWLTVV.

The genes are TRBV7-9 and TRBJ1-2; tentative D call: TRBD1 (5 bases). The length of the CDR3 is 17 residues. Looked up from germline, CDR1 is SEHNR and CDR2 is FQNEAQ (reference sequence). V shed 4 bases and J shed 3 bases, with 21 bases lying between them. The CDR3 region has the DNA TGTGCCAGCAGCTCCATTCTTTCGTCAGGGTCCCACTATGGCTACACCTTC. This sequence encodes CASSSILSSGSHYGYTF.

V gene TRBV4-1 combines with J gene TRBJ2-5; 11 bases line up with TRBD2. V was clipped by 6 bases and J by 0 bases; unmatched bases: 3. This CDR3 has 15 amino acids. Germline V gene lookup returns CDR1 MGHRA and CDR2 YSYEKL. CDR3 in DNA: TGCGCCAGCAGTGGACTAGCGGGCTACCAAGAGACCCAGTACTTC. The encoded protein is CASSGLAGYQETQYF.

This clone has only one observation. V usage is TRBV4-1 and J usage is TRBJ1-3; TRBD1 might be the D (6 bases). The V end was cut by 3 bases, the J end by 3 bases, with 27 bases between. The CDR3 runs 20 residues. Per the germline V gene, CDR1 is MGHRA and CDR2 is YSYEKL. The CDR3 DNA sequence: TGCGCCAGCAGCCAGCTTTACCCCGTGGGGGGGGCAAGTGGTGGAAACACCATATATTTT. Protein sequence: CASSQLYPVGGASGGNTIYF.

This clone was detected only a few times. V and J are TRBV6-5 and TRBJ1-3, with a weak D call TRBD1 (5 bases). V lost 6 bases and J lost 0, with 12 bases in between. This CDR3 is 15 amino acids long. Germline V gene data show CDR1 as MNHEY and CDR2 as SVGAGI. The CDR3 region is CASRRRQLSGNTIYF. CDR3 DNA: TGTGCCAGCAGGAGACGACAGCTCTCTGGAAACACCATATATTTT.

The chain uses TRBV4-1 and TRBJ2-3, with 9 bases aligning to TRBD1. CDR1 and CDR2 (germline): MGHRA, YSYEKL. Losses at the gene ends were 1 base for V and 8 bases for J; bases not matched to a gene: 16. The CDR3 loop spans 18 amino acids. As DNA, the CDR3 is TGCGCCAGCAGCCAAGTGGAACAGGGGGCAAGACTAAGTAGTACGCAGTATTTT. Its translation is CASSQVEQGARLSSTQYF.

The chain carries TRBV29-1 and TRBJ1-1, with 10 bases fitting TRBD1. The ends lost 7 bases at V and 4 bases at J; junction bases unmatched: 6. Germline V gene data show CDR1 as SQVTM and CDR2 as ANQGSEA. The CDR3 is 13 residues long. CDR3 protein: CSAVDRGRTEAFF. The CDR3 nucleotides read TGCAGCGCTGTTGACAGGGGGCGCACTGAAGCTTTCTTT.

The rearrangement uses TRBV10-1 and TRBJ1-5, with TRBD1 identical over 7 bases. The CDR3 is 16 amino acids. Germline CDR1 and CDR2: WNHNN and SYGVQD (reference sequence). The junction had 9 bases not matched to a gene; V was cut back by 6 bases and J by 1 base. This chain's CDR3 is CASRRDRPLSNQPQHF. In DNA, the CDR3 is TGCGCCAGCAGAAGGGACAGACCTTTGAGCAATCAGCCCCAGCATTTT.

The rearrangement links TRBV19 to TRBJ1-1; no reliable D call. This CDR3 is built from 13 residues. Germline loops: CDR1 LNHDA, CDR2 SQIVND (reference sequence). V dropped 2 bases and J dropped 2 bases, with 6 bases sitting between them. CDR3 sequence reads: CASSIQYNTEAFF. The CDR3 region has the DNA TGTGCCAGTAGTATACAGTACAACACTGAAGCTTTCTTT.

The chain is built from TRBV28 and TRBJ1-2; no firm D call. The germline CDR1 and CDR2 sequences are MDHEN and SYDVKM. The CDR3 is 10 residues long. The V gene lost 4 bases and the J gene lost 7 bases, with 4 bases spanning the gap. CDR3: CASSSFGYTF. The CDR3 DNA reads TGTGCCAGCAGTTCATTTGGCTACACCTTC.

The chain combines TRBV7-9 with TRBJ2-1; TRBD2 matches 13 bases. The length of the CDR3 is 19 residues. After removal of 6 bases from V and 0 bases from J, the junction contained 11 bases not matched to a gene. Germline CDR1 and CDR2: SEHNR and FQNEAQ (reference sequence). The CDR3 region has the DNA TGTGCCAGCAGTCATCTGGGACTAGCGGGGCCCTACTCCTACAATGAGCAGTTCTTC. This encodes CASSHLGLAGPYSYNEQFF.